This TCR beta chain was sequenced for a study of control samples from healthy donors and cancer patients. Assay: immunoSEQ multiplex PCR; the TCRdb copy retains only in-frame clones and omits some. This table holds about 58,000 clones, around 94% found once. This CDR3 has 15 amino acids. Germline-derived CDR1 and CDR2 are GTSNPN and SVGIG (reference sequence). V was trimmed by 0 bases and J by 4 bases, leaving 12 bases between them. V is TRBV30 and J is TRBJ1-4; possible D gene TRBD1, 5 bases. The material sequenced was blood. This clonotype was sampled from a man under 40 in good health. CDR3 in amino acids: CAWSVRGAGNEKLFF. CDR3 coding DNA: TGTGCCTGGAGTGTGCGAGGGGCGGGTAATGAAAAACTGTTTTTT.